The source of this T cell receptor (beta chain) is a study of spatial heterogeneity in lung cancer. On the study more broadly: Those follow-up PBMC samples that were available underwent sequencing, at a median interval of about 26 months following resection.

All TCR cDNA molecules were individually tagged with a unique molecular identifier. One entry per CDR3 protein, called by TCRdb with MiXCR from the 5' RACE reads. Here the sample spans roughly 3,000 distinct CDR3 sequences, less than 20% being singletons. Findings and caveats of the study: In blood, ubiquitous expanded tumor TCRs appeared more at resection than follow-up.

This clonotype rates as medium-sized. No antigen is known for it. From germline, CDR1 is DFQATT and CDR2 SNEGSKA (reference sequence). The CDR3 is 14 residues long. V dropped 1 base and J dropped 3 bases, with 13 bases sitting between them. The time point here: blood at routine non-recurrence follow-up after resection. The J gene is TRBJ2-7, the V gene TRBV20-1; D ambiguous. The receptor's source is a male donor with early-stage non-small cell lung cancer. The input for sequencing was PBMCs, taken at follow-up. Written as DNA, the CDR3 is TGCAGTGCTAGAGCGTTGGGGAACAACTACGAGCAGTACTTC. Translation gives CSARALGNNYEQYF.